Below, 3 T cell receptor beta chains from the same sample are listed, as sequenced in a study of OX40 agonist ivuxolimab in advanced cancers. The protocol used for the library was the immunoSEQ multiplex PCR assay. The immuneACCESS repertoire file appears here via TCRdb, limited to in-frame rearrangements. These files lack a portion of the clones; in checked studies, under half of the deficit traces to unresolved V genes, and the cause of the others is not known. This sample lists roughly 65,000 clones; around 90% were detected once. The top ten hold under 0.5% of the sample. This sample comprised CD4+ or CD8+ T cells sorted from blood, obtained in a trial of the OX40 agonist ivuxolimab. Every receptor here comes from an adult with an advanced solid tumor such as melanoma, head and neck, liver or kidney cancer.

This chain uses TRBV18 with TRBJ1-5; D gene uncertain. This CDR3 has 14 residues. The germline V gene encodes CDR1 KGHSH and CDR2 LQKENI. V lost 2 bases, J lost 4 bases, and 9 bases lay in between. The CDR3, as DNA: TGTGCCAGCTCACCAGGGTATGGAAATCAGCCCCAGCATTTT. Protein sequence: CASSPGYGNQPQHF.

The J gene is TRBJ2-4, the V gene TRBV5-1, with D possibly matching TRBD1 (5 bases). The CDR3 sequence is 17 residues long. V gave up 4 bases and J gave up 0 bases, with 17 bases separating them. Germline assignment: CDR1 SGHRS and CDR2 YFSETQ. The CDR3 region has the DNA TGCGCCAGCAGCCCAGAAACAACAGGATTAGCCAAAAACATTCAGTACTTC. Translated, it gives CASSPETTGLAKNIQYF.

CDR3 amino acids: CASSPTVSQETQYF. CDR3 sequence (DNA): TGTGCCAGCTCGCCGACCGTATCCCAAGAGACCCAGTACTTC. The rearrangement uses TRBV18 and TRBJ2-5, with D unclear. The V and J ends lost 6 bases and 1 base respectively, with 12 bases between them. CDR3 length equals 14 residues. The germline CDR1 and CDR2 sequences are KGHSH and LQKENI.